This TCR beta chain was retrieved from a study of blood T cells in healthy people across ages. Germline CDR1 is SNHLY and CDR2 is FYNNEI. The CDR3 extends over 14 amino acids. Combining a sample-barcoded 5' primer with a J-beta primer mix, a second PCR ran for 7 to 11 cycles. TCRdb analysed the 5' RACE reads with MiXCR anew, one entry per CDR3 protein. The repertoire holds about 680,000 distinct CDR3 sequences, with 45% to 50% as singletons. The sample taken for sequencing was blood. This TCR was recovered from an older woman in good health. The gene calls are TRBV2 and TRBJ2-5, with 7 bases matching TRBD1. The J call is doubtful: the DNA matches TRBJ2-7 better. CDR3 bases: TGTGCCAGCAGACAGGGGTCCAACTCCTACGAGCAGTACTTC. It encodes CASRQGSNSYEQYF.